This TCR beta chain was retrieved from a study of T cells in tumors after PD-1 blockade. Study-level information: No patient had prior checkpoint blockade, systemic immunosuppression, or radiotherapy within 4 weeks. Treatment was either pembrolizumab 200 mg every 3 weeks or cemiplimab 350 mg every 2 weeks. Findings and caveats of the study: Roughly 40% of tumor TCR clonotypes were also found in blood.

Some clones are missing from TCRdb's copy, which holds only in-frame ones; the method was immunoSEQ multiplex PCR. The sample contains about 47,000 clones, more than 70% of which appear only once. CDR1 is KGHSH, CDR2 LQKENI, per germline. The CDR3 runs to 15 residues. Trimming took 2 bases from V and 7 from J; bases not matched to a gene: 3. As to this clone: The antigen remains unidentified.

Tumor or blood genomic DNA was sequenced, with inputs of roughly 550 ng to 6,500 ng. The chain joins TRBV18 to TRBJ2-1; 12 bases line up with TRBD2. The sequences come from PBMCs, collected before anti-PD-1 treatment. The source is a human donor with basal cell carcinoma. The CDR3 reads CASSPGLAGRNEQFF. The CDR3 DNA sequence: TGTGCCAGCTCACCAGGACTAGCGGGACGTAATGAGCAGTTCTTC.